This TCR beta chain emerged from a study of CD8 T cells in ankylosing spondylitis. The length of the CDR3 is 16 residues. V was pared by 4 bases and J by 4 bases, with 9 bases of the junction left unmatched. Per the germline V gene, CDR1 is DFQATT and CDR2 is SNEGSKA (reference sequence). MiXCR was run by TCRdb on the 5' RACE reads, yielding one entry per CDR3 protein. The sample lists tens of thousands of distinct CDR3 sequences, approximately 10% occurring once. Sequencing input: blood, either unsorted or a sorted T cell fraction (not recorded which). The chain is built from TRBV20-1 and TRBJ2-3; 12 nucleotides match TRBD1. The TCR sequence derives from a male donor with ankylosing spondylitis or in good health (not recorded which). This chain's CDR3 is CSANPGDRGHADTQYF. Here the CDR3 DNA reads TGCAGTGCTAACCCGGGGGACAGGGGGCACGCAGATACGCAGTATTTT.